This T cell receptor (beta chain) comes out of a study of a mutant IDH1 vaccine in newly diagnosed glioma. Study-level background: Eight vaccine doses were administered to patients at weeks 1, 3, 5, 7, 11, 15, 19 and 23. Patients received vaccination from 4-6 weeks after radiotherapy alone, or with temozolomide cycles.

Profiled with immunoSEQ multiplex PCR; TCRdb holds only in-frame clones, not every one. The table records tens of thousands of clones, 75% to 90% of them present only once. With regard to this clone: Its matching antigen is unknown.

The CDR3 has 14 residues. The V end lost 1 base, the J end lost 6 bases, and 7 bases lay between the germline ends. Germline CDR1 reads SEHNR; CDR2 reads FQNEAQ (reference sequence). As to time point: week 23, last vaccination. Every vaccine dose comprised 300 ug of mutant IDH1 20-mer peptide plus topical imiquimod. Sequencing used PBMCs, obtained from a glioma patient whose treatment included an IDH1 peptide vaccine. The rearrangement joins TRBV7-9 to TRBJ1-6; D possibly corresponds to TRBD1 (5 bases). This sequence was found in a woman in her 50s with glioma. The CDR3 protein is CASSLEGLNSPLHF. The CDR3 bases are TGTGCCAGCAGCTTAGAGGGACTTAATTCACCCCTCCACTTT.